What follows describes a single T cell receptor beta chain. Trimming removed 3 bases at V and 2 bases at J, with 8 bases between. CDR1 KGHSH and CDR2 LQKENI come from the germline V gene. The CDR3 is 14 amino acids. The sample originates from a study of shared clonotypes between healthy human individuals. The split of CD4+ cells yielded CD45RA+ naive and CD45RA-negative memory subsets. The genomic DNA of each subset was split evenly across several immunoSEQ plates. Each replicate PCR on the sorted subsets used 150 to 200 ng DNA (approximately 33,000 T cell genomes). Profiled with immunoSEQ multiplex PCR; TCRdb holds only in-frame clones, not every one. The profile shows 1.6 million or so clones, around 97% of them singletons.

This chain connects TRBV18 to TRBJ2-1; the D is unclear. The origin of this receptor is a man between 25 and 39 years old in good health. Sequenced input: naive CD4+ T cells sorted from blood. Subset here: CD45RA+ positively selected. In DNA form, the CDR3 reads TGTGCCAGCTCACCTCAGGAGACCTACAATGAGCAGTTCTTC. Protein: CASSPQETYNEQFF.